This paragraph covers one T cell receptor (beta chain) sequence. Produced via immunoSEQ multiplex PCR; TCRdb's table is partial and in-frame only. In the table there are 31,000 or so clones, approximately 90% of which are singletons. The naive gate required viable CD3+CD4+ or CD3+CD8+ cells with CCR7+CD45RA+CD45RO-CD95-CD27+CD28+ phenotype. This related bone marrow graft donor gave peripheral blood on the day of marrow donation. This record comes from a study of T cells after posttransplantation cyclophosphamide. The ends lost 6 bases at V and 1 base at J; junction bases unmatched: 11. CDR1 SNHLY and CDR2 FYNNEI come from the germline V gene. This CDR3 has 16 amino acids.

The clonotype was recovered from a woman aged 55-70 years in good health, CMV-negative, and a related stem cell transplant donor. The J gene is TRBJ2-5, the V gene TRBV2; TRBD2 aligns across 7 bases. Sequencing was done on a sample of naive CD4+ T cells sorted from PBMCs. CDR3 coding DNA: TGTGCCAGCAGACCCGGGACTACCCAAATCCAAGAGACCCAGTACTTC. Amino acid sequence: CASRPGTTQIQETQYF.